These 2 T cell receptor beta chains came from one sample sequenced in a study of T cells in Graves' hyperthyroidism and ophthalmopathy (dated by TCRdb to 2018 to 2020). The library was built by means of multiplex PCR. TCRdb names Illumina HiSeq 2000 as the instrument used. TCR beta CDR3 regions were amplified from RNA transcripts. The first round of RT-PCR for the TCR CDR3 was performed with the HTBI primer set and the Qiagen OneStep RT-PCR kit. TCRdb trimmed public reads at Q25 via fastp, called clones via MiXCR and kept in-frame beta chains. Rows with a matching CDR3 protein are joined into one entry that keeps the most common DNA and genes. The table for this sample lists roughly 720,000 distinct CDR3 sequences; roughly 17% of them were counted only once. The ten top clones hold around 15% of the sample. The sample taken for sequencing was blood. Every receptor here comes from a man aged 50 or older with Graves' hyperthyroidism.

The sample holds many counts of this clonotype. V is TRBV27 and J is TRBJ2-5, with D perhaps matching TRBD1 (6 bases). CDR3 length: 15 amino acids. Germline assignment: CDR1 MNHEY and CDR2 SMNVEV (reference sequence). V was shortened by 3 bases and J by 5 bases, with 16 bases between the two germline ends. The CDR3: CASSFLPLQGETQYF. CDR3 DNA: TGTGCCAGCAGTTTTCTGCCACTCCAGGGGGAGACCCAGTACTTC.

This clonotype showed up many times. This chain links TRBV11-2 with TRBJ2-6, with 9 bases aligning to TRBD1. CDR3 length: 18 residues. V dropped 5 bases and J dropped 0; count of bases not matched to a gene: 8. CDR1 is SGHAT, CDR2 FQNNGV, per germline. CDR3 bases: TGTGCCAGCAGCATTAACAGGGGGCGGCTCTCTGGGGCCAACGTCCTGACTTTC. As protein: CASSINRGRLSGANVLTF.